This T cell receptor (beta chain) is drawn from a study of blood T cell repertoires in COVID-19. Study-level information: Sample material is recorded as cDNA or gDNA derived from T cells, B-cell-depleted T cells, or PBMCs.

V shed 4 bases and J 0 bases; nucleotides not matched to a gene: 9. CDR1 is MDHEN and CDR2 is SYDVKM in the germline V gene. CDR3 length: 18 residues. Original processing methods: Reference gene primer amplification in the assay estimated nucleated cell counts. Sequencing was performed with immunoSEQ multiplex PCR; in TCRdb, only in-frame clones are kept and a portion is missing. The V and J calls and clone size come from that table; D and trimming were worked out from the DNA. The top ten hold less than 1.2% of the sample, which has hundreds of thousands of clones, around 91% seen once. The cohort comprised adults aged 18 to 89 years residing in 20 to 30 US areas. The count of this clone is one.

The clonotype comes from a man between 18 and 29 years old who had recovered from COVID-19. The sequenced material came from PBMCs or T cells enriched from blood (not recorded which). The chain couples TRBV28 to TRBJ1-4, with 9 bases identical to TRBD1. The CDR3 reads CASSSLTGGRPTNEKLFF. In DNA, the CDR3 is TGTGCCAGCAGTTCCCTGACAGGGGGAAGACCAACTAATGAAAAACTGTTTTTT.